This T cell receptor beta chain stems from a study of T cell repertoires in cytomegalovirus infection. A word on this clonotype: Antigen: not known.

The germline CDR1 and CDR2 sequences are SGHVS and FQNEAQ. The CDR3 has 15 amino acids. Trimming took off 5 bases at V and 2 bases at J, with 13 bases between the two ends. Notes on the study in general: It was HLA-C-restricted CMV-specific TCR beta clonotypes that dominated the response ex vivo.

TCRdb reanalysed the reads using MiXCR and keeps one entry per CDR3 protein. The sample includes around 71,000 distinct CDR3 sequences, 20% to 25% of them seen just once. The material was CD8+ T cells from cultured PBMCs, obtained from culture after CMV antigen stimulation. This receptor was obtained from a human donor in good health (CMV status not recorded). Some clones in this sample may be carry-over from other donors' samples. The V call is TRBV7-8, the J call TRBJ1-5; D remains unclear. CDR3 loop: CASSRADYGNQPQHF. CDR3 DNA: TGTGCCAGCAGCCGGGCGGACTATGGCAATCAGCCCCAGCATTTT.